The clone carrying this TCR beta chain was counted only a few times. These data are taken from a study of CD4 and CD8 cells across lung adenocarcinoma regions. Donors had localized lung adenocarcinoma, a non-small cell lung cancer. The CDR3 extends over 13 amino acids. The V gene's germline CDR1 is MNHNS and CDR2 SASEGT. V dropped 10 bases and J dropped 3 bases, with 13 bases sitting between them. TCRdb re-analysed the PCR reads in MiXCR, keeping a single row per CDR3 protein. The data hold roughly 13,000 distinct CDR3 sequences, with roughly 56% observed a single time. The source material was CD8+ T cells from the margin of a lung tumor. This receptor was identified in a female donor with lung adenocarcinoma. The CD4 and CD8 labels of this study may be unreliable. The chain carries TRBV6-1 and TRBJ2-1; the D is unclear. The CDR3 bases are TGTGCCACTCGATTCGGGCGCTACAATGAGCAGTTCTTC. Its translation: CATRFGRYNEQFF.